This T cell receptor (beta chain) was sequenced during a study of beta chain features in type 1 diabetes. Study context: Examination of sorted cells across all samples involved over 85,000,000 cells.

The study reverse transcribed the entire isolated RNA, so it sequenced expressed TCRB transcripts. Sequenced by immunoSEQ multiplex PCR; TCRdb stores in-frame clones only, minus some. The table records about 40,000 clones, 49% of them present only once. Study-wide findings and caveats: Any PCR bias toward short templates would affect both groups alike. When Type 1 diabetes patients were examined, their TCRB CDR3s proved moderately but significantly shorter in all four CD4+ subsets.

The ends were cut back, 1 base at V and 0 bases at J, with 7 bases in the middle. This CDR3 has 15 amino acids. Per germline, CDR1 SNHLY and CDR2 FYNNEI. This clone appeared a few times. What it binds is unknown. This chain links TRBV2 with TRBJ2-1; no firm D call. The receptor was derived from a woman younger than 35 in good health. The sequencing input was central memory CD4+ T cells from blood. This CDR3 reads CASSEGASSYNEQFF. CDR3 in DNA: TGTGCCAGCAGTGAAGGTGCGAGCTCCTACAATGAGCAGTTCTTC. Looking up the rest from reference TRBV2 and TRBJ2-1 gives the full variable domain: EPEVTQTPSHQVTQMGQEVILRCVPISNHLYFYWYRQILGQKVEFLVSFYNNEISEKSEIFDDQFSVERPDGSNFTLKIRSTKLEDSAMYFCASSEGASSYNEQFFGPGTRLTVL.